This is a list of T cell receptor beta chains from one sample in a study of graft-versus-host responses after intestinal transplantation. The antigens these receptors bind are not known. TCRdb's table, derived via immunoSEQ multiplex PCR, lists solely in-frame clones and lacks some. The repertoire has about 96,000 clones, 92% of them found once; the top ten carry more than 0.15%. The source was unstimulated CD4+ T cells sorted from spleen or lymph node cells, collected before intestinal transplant. All receptors derive from a human donor who received an intestinal transplant. The CDR3 runs from the conserved cysteine through the conserved F or W. A D gene is named only where the DNA matches it firmly. Clone size, where shown, is once, few, many, or a class for clones that have expanded.

CDR3 protein,CDR3 DNA,J gene,V gene,clone size,D gene
CASSPGLGLVNTEAFF,TGTGCCAGCAGCCCAGGGTTAGGGCTAGTTAACACTGAAGCTTTCTTT,TRBJ1-1,TRBV7-2,-,-
CASSLFSVQFPNEQFF,TGTGCCAGCAGTTTATTTAGCGTGCAGTTCCCCAATGAGCAGTTCTTC,TRBJ2-1,TRBV27,-,-
CASSPRIGVNEQFF,TGTGCCAGCTCACCACGGATCGGAGTTAATGAGCAGTTCTTC,TRBJ2-1,TRBV18,-,-
CASSFPRGLDTEAFF,TGTGCCAGCAGTTTCCCCAGGGGGTTGGACACTGAAGCTTTCTTT,TRBJ1-1,TRBV27,-,TRBD1
CASSLARTSGRAEEQYF,TGTGCCAGCAGCTTAGCGAGGACTAGCGGGAGGGCTGAGGAGCAGTACTTC,TRBJ2-7,TRBV7-2,-,TRBD2
CASSYSQAQGGNTIYF,TGTGCCAGCAGTTACTCACAGGCACAGGGGGGAAACACCATATATTTT,TRBJ1-3,TRBV6-5,-,TRBD1
CASSRGTENSPLHF,TGCGCCAGCAGCCGCGGGACAGAAAATTCACCCCTCCACTTT,TRBJ1-6,TRBV4-1,-,TRBD1
CASSTRLAGESEQFF,TGTGCCAGCAGTACCCGACTAGCGGGAGAATCTGAGCAGTTCTTC,TRBJ2-1,TRBV6-1,-,TRBD2
CASSKGTSGLEETQYF,TGCGCCAGCAGCAAAGGGACTAGCGGCCTAGAAGAGACCCAGTACTTC,TRBJ2-5,TRBV5-1,-,TRBD2
CASSGLAYNEQFF,TGTGCCAGCTCTGGGCTAGCGTACAATGAGCAGTTCTTC,TRBJ2-1,TRBV18,-,-
CASSLRGAGNTIYF,TGTGCCAGCAGCTTGAGAGGTGCCGGAAACACCATATATTTT,TRBJ1-3,TRBV7-2,-,-
CASSLASAGASYNEQFF,TGCGCCAGCAGCTTGGCCTCGGCGGGAGCATCCTACAATGAGCAGTTCTTC,TRBJ2-1,TRBV5-1,-,TRBD2
CASSPPGAGGYEQYF,TGTGCCAGCTCACCACCGGGTGCGGGTGGCTACGAGCAGTACTTC,TRBJ2-7,TRBV18,-,-
CASSLWDLDSFRQETQYF,TGTGCCAGCAGCTTGTGGGACCTGGACAGTTTCCGACAAGAGACCCAGTACTTC,TRBJ2-5,TRBV5-6,-,-
CASSSGRVLSNQPQHF,TGTGCCAGCAGCTCCGGCAGGGTTCTGAGCAATCAGCCCCAGCATTTT,TRBJ1-5,TRBV5-6,few,-
CASSLAGGDSNQPQHF,TGCGCCAGCAGCTTGGCGGGAGGGGATAGCAATCAGCCCCAGCATTTT,TRBJ1-5,TRBV5-1,-,-
CASSPVAGYEQYF,TGTGCCAGCTCACCGGTAGCGGGCTACGAGCAGTACTTC,TRBJ2-7,TRBV18,-,TRBD2
CASSLTGYEQYF,TGTGCCAGCAGCCTTACAGGGTACGAGCAGTACTTC,TRBJ2-7,TRBV9,few,-
CASSVGGGTYNEQFF,TGTGCCAGTAGTGTTGGTGGCGGGACCTACAATGAGCAGTTCTTC,TRBJ2-1,TRBV19,-,-
CASSYLLAGGHEQYF,TGTGCCAGCAGTTACCTACTAGCGGGAGGACACGAGCAGTACTTC,TRBJ2-7,TRBV6-5,-,TRBD2
CASSYGQRTDTQYF,TGTGCCAGCAGTTACGGACAGAGAACAGATACGCAGTATTTT,TRBJ2-3,TRBV6-5,-,-
CASSLDWLAGGREQFF,TGTGCCAGCAGCTTGGATTGGCTAGCGGGGGGTCGGGAGCAGTTCTTC,TRBJ2-1,TRBV5-7,-,TRBD2
CASSQGGNLLHGNTIYF,TGCGCCAGCAGCCAAGGCGGAAACCTTCTGCACGGAAACACCATATATTTT,TRBJ1-3,TRBV4-1,few,-
CASGLVGGNTEAFF,TGTGCTAGTGGTTTGGTGGGGGGGAACACTGAAGCTTTCTTT,TRBJ1-1,TRBV12-5,-,-
CASSPGITTDTQYF,TGCGCCAGCAGCCCCGGGATCACGACAGATACGCAGTATTTT,TRBJ2-3,TRBV4-1,-,-
CASSQGQSQETQYF,TGCGCCAGCAGCCAAGGACAGAGCCAAGAGACCCAGTACTTC,TRBJ2-5,TRBV4-1,-,-
CASSPLSSYGYTF,TGTGCCAGCAGCCCTTTGTCGTCCTATGGCTACACCTTC,TRBJ1-2,TRBV5-4,-,-
CASSLREIQETQYF,TGTGCCAGCAGCTTACGTGAGATCCAAGAGACCCAGTACTTC,TRBJ2-5,TRBV7-9,once,-
CASSWGGSGANVLTF,TGCGCCAGCAGCTGGGGAGGCTCTGGGGCCAACGTCCTGACTTTC,TRBJ2-6,TRBV5-1,-,-
CASKTRANEQFF,TGTGCCAGTAAAACCCGCGCCAATGAGCAGTTCTTC,TRBJ2-1,TRBV19,-,-
CASGSPGTGDYGYTF,TGTGCTAGTGGTTCCCCCGGGACAGGGGACTATGGCTACACCTTC,TRBJ1-2,TRBV12-5,-,TRBD1
CASSYEPEGTRNTIYF,TGTGCCAGCAGTTACGAGCCAGAGGGAACCAGAAACACCATATATTTT,TRBJ1-3,TRBV6-5,-,-
CASSGTGIIYEQYF,TGCGCCAGCAGCGGGACAGGTATCATCTACGAGCAGTACTTC,TRBJ2-7,TRBV5-1,-,TRBD1
CASSLVAGFNEKLFF,TGCGCCAGCAGCTTGGTAGCAGGGTTTAATGAAAAACTGTTTTTT,TRBJ1-4,TRBV5-1,-,-
CASSLGGGGEQFF,TGCGCCAGCAGCTTGGGGGGGGGCGGTGAGCAGTTCTTC,TRBJ2-1,TRBV5-1,-,-
CASSPRGGAPYLDGYTF,TGTGCCAGCAGCCCCCGGGGGGGGGCGCCTTATCTGGATGGCTACACCTTC,TRBJ1-2,TRBV9,-,-
CASSLRQMTFF,TGTGCCAGCAGTTTAAGACAGATGACTTTCTTT,TRBJ1-1,TRBV28,-,-
CASSPLLQGSGNTIYF,TGTGCCAGCTCACCTTTACTCCAGGGCTCTGGAAACACCATATATTTT,TRBJ1-3,TRBV18,-,-
CAWSVSGYGYTF,TGTGCCTGGAGTGTATCGGGGTATGGCTACACCTTC,TRBJ1-2,TRBV30,-,-
CASSDSGGQETQYF,TGTGCCAGCAGTGATTCAGGGGGCCAAGAGACCCAGTACTTC,TRBJ2-5,TRBV6-1,-,TRBD1
CASSHTLWSRDRRSYEQYF,TGTGCCAGCAGCCATACCCTTTGGTCGAGGGACAGACGCTCCTACGAGCAGTACTTC,TRBJ2-7,TRBV11-2,-,TRBD1
CSVHLHGRDTEAFF,TGCAGCGTTCACCTCCACGGGAGGGACACTGAAGCTTTCTTT,TRBJ1-1,TRBV29-1,-,-